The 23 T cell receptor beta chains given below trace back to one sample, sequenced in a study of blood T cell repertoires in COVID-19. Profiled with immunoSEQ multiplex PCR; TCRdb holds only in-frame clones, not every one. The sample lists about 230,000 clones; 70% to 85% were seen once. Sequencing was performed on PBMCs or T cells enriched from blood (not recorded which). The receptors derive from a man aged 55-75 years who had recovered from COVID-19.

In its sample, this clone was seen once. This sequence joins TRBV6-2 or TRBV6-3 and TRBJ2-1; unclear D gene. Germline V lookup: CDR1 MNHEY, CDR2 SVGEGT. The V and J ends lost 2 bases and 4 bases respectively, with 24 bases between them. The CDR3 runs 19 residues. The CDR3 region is CASSYPHPIDTNSYNEQFF. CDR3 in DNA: TGTGCCAGCAGTTACCCTCACCCCATCGACACCAATTCTTACAATGAGCAGTTCTTC.

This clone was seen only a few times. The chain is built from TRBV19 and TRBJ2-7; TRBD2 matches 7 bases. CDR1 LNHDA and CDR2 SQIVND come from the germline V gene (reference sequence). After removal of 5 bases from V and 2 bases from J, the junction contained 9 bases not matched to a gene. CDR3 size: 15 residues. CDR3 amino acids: CASSPASGATYEQYF. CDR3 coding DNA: TGTGCCAGTAGTCCAGCTAGCGGTGCGACCTACGAGCAGTACTTC. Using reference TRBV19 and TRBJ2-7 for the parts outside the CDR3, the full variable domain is DGGITQSPKYLFRKEGQNVTLSCEQNLNHDAMYWYRQDPGQGLRLIYYSQIVNDFQKGDIAEGYSVSREKKESFPLTVTSAQKNPTAFYLCASSPASGATYEQYFGPGTRLTVT.

The CDR3 nucleotides are TGTGCCAGCAGCTTAATGGGGCAGGGGTACCAAGAGACCCAGTACTTC. Residues: CASSLMGQGYQETQYF. V and J are TRBV7-3 and TRBJ2-5; the D gene is possibly TRBD1 (6 bases). Germline V gene sequence: CDR1 SGHTA, CDR2 FQGTGA. The CDR3 has 16 residues. V shed 1 base and J shed 0 bases, with 12 bases lying between them. Combining the CDR3 with reference TRBV7-3 and TRBJ2-5 gives the whole variable domain GAGVSQTPSNKVTEKGKYVELRCDPISGHTALYWYRQSLGQGPEFLIYFQGTGAADDSGLPNDRFFAVRPEGSVSTLKIQRTERGDSAVYLCASSLMGQGYQETQYFGPGTRLLVL.

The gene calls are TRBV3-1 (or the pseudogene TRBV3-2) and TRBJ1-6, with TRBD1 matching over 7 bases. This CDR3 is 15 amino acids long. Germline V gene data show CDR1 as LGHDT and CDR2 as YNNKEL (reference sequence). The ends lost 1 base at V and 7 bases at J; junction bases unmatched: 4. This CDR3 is CASSQAGQPNSPLHF. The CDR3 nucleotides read TGTGCCAGCAGCCAAGCGGGACAGCCAAATTCACCCCTCCACTTT.

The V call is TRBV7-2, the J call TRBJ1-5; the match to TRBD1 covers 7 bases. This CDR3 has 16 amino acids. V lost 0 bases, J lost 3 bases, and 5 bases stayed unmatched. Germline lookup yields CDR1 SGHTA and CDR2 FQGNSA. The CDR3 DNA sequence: TGTGCCAGCAGCTTAGCAGGCAGGGGGGTCAATCAGCCCCAGCATTTT. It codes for CASSLAGRGVNQPQHF.

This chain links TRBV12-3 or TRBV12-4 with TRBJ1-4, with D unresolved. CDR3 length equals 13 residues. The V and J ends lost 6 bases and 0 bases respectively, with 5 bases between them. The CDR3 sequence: CASRSATNEKLFF. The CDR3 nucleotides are TGTGCCAGCAGATCAGCAACTAATGAAAAACTGTTTTTT.

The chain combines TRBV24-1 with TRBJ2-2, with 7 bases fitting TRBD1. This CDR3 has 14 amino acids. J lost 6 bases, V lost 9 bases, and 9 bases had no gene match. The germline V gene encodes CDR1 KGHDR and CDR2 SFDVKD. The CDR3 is CATGDGTAPGELFF. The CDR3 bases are TGTGCCACCGGGGACGGGACAGCGCCCGGGGAGCTGTTTTTT.

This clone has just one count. The CDR3 sequence is CASSRRQRGITEAFF. The CDR3 coding sequence is TGCGCCAGCAGCCGACGACAAAGGGGCATAACTGAAGCTTTCTTT. The genes are TRBV5-1 and TRBJ1-1, with D perhaps matching TRBD1 (5 bases). This CDR3 region has 15 residues. V was shortened by 4 bases and J by 5 bases, with 18 bases between the two germline ends. Germline V gives CDR1 SGHRS, CDR2 YFSETQ.

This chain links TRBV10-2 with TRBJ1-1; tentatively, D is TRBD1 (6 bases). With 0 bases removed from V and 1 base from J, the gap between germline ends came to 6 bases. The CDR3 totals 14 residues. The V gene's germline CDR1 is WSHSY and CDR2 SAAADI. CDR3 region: CASSESTGNTEAFF. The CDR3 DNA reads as TGCGCCAGCAGTGAGTCGACAGGGAACACTGAAGCTTTCTTT.

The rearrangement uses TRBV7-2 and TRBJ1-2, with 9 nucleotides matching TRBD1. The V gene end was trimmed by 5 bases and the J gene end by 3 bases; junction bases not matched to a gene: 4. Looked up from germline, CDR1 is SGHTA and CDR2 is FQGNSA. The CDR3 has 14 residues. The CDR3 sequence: CASSPRTGDYGYTF. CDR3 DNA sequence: TGTGCCAGCAGCCCGCGGACAGGGGACTATGGCTACACCTTC.

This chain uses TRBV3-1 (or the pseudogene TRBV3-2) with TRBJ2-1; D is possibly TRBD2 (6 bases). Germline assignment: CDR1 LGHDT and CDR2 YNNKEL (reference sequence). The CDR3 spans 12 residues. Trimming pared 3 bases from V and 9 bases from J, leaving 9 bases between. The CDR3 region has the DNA TGTGCCAGCAGCCAGCGGGACTCTGAGCAGTTCTTC. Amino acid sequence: CASSQRDSEQFF.

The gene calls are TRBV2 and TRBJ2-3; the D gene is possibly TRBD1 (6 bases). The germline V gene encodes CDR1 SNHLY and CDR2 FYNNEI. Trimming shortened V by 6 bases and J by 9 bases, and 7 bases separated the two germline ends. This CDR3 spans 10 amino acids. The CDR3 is CASRGATQYF. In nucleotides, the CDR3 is TGTGCCAGCAGGGGGGCGACGCAGTATTTT.

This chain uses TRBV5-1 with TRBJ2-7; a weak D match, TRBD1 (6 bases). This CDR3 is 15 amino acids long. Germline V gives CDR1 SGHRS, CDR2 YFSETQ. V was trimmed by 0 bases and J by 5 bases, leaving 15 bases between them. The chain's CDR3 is CASSLVQGTAHEQYF. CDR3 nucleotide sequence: TGCGCCAGCAGCTTGGTACAGGGTACGGCCCACGAGCAGTACTTC.

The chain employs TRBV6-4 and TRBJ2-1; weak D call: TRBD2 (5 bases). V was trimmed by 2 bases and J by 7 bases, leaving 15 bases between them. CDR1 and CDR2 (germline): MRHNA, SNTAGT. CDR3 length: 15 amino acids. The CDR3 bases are TGTGCCAGCAGTGACCGGGCCCACACGGGGAATGAGCAGTTCTTC. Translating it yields CASSDRAHTGNEQFF.

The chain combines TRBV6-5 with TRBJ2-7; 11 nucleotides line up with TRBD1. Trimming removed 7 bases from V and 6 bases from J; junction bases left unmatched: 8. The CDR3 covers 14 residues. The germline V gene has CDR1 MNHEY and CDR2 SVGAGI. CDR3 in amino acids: CASTGTGGTREQYF. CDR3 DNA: TGTGCCAGCACCGGGACAGGGGGAACTCGCGAGCAGTACTTC.

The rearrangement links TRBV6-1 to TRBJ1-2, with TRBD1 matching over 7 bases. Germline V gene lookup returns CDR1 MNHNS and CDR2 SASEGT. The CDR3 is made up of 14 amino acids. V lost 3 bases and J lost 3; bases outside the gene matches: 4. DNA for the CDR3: TGTGCCAGCAGTGAGACAGGGACATACTATGGCTACACCTTC. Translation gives CASSETGTYYGYTF.

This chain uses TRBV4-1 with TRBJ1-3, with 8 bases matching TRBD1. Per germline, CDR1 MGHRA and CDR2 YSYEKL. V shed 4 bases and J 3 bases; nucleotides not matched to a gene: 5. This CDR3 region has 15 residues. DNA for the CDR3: TGCGCCAGCAGCCCTGCAGGGGGCGATGGAAACACCATATATTTT. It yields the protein CASSPAGGDGNTIYF.

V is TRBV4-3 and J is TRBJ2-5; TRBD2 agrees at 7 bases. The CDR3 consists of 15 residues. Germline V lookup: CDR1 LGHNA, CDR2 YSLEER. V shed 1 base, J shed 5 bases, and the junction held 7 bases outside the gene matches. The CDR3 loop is CASSQGGRADETQYF. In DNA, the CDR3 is TGCGCCAGCAGCCAAGGGGGGAGGGCCGACGAGACCCAGTACTTC.

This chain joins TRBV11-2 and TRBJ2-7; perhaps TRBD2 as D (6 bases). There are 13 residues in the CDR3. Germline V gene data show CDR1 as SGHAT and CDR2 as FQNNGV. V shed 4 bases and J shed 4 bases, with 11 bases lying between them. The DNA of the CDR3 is TGTGCCAGCAGCTGGGGGGACCAATACGAGCAGTACTTC. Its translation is CASSWGDQYEQYF. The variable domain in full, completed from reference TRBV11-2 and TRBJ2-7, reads EAGVAQSPRYKIIEKRQSVAFWCNPISGHATLYWYQQILGQGPKLLIQFQNNGVVDDSQLPKDRFSAERLKGVDSTLKIQPAKLEDSAVYLCASSWGDQYEQYFGPGTRLTVT.

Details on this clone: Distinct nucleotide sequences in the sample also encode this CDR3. CDR3 amino acids: CASSFRNTEAFF. The CDR3 region has the DNA TGTGCCAGCAGCTTCAGGAACACTGAAGCTTTCTTT. The V gene is TRBV7-9, the J gene TRBJ1-1; D call uncertain. Germline CDR1 reads SEHNR; CDR2 reads FQNEAQ (reference sequence). This CDR3 contains 12 residues. Trimming removed 3 bases from V and 1 base from J, with 3 bases in between.

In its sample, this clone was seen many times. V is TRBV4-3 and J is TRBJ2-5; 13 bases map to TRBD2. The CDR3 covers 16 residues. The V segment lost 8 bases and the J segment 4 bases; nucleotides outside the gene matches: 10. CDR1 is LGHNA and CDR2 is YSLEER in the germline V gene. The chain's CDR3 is CASAWVTSGGLETQYF. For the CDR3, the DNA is TGCGCCAGCGCCTGGGTGACTAGCGGGGGGCTAGAGACCCAGTACTTC.

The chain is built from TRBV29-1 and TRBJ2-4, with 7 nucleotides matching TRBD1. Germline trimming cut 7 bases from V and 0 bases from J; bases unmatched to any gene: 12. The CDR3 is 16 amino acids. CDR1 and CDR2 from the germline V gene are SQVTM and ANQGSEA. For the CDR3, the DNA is TGCAGCGGCCTCTTATTAGGGGGCTTAGCCAAAAACATTCAGTACTTC. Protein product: CSGLLLGGLAKNIQYF.

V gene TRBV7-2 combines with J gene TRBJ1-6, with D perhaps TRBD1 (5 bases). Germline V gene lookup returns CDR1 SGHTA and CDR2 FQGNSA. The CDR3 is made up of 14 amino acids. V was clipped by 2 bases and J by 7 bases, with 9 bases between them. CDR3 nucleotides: TGTGCCAGCAGCTTATCTGGGGGGAATTCACCCCTCCACTTT. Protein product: CASSLSGGNSPLHF.